This T cell receptor (beta chain) was recorded in a study of cytomegalovirus exposure and HLA in healthy donors. Across the whole study: Earlier, about 180 million T cells were analyzed, and about 100 million unique TCR beta sequences were found among them. Study results and limitations: The study designated 150 or so TCR beta chains cytomegalovirus-associated. A later analysis found most CMV-associated TCR beta chains apparently HLA-restricted.

This PCR relied on a set of 60 Vbeta primers and 13 Jbeta primers. Sequenced by immunoSEQ multiplex PCR; TCRdb stores in-frame clones only, minus some. The sample consists of some 120,000 clones, about 80% of them appearing once. This clone was detected only once. Its specificity is not known. The sequenced sample consisted of PBMCs. The TCR was taken from a man aged 35-49 years in good health and CMV-seronegative.

This CDR3 reads CASSYELADTDTQYF. The CDR3 nucleotides read TGTGCCAGCAGTTACGAACTAGCGGACACAGATACGCAGTATTTT. The rearrangement links TRBV6-5 to TRBJ2-3; 8 bases are a match to TRBD2. This CDR3 has 15 residues. The V segment lost 2 bases and the J segment 2 bases; nucleotides outside the gene matches: 3. Germline assignment: CDR1 MNHEY and CDR2 SVGAGI.